Listed below are T cell receptor beta chains from one sample, sequenced in a study of T cell responses to AZD1222 COVID-19 vaccine. The assay was immunoSEQ multiplex PCR, and TCRdb's table has in-frame clones only and misses some. The table lists roughly 110,000 clones, around 92% of them singletons. This specimen was peripheral blood, taken 28 days after the second AZD1222 dose. The receptor source for this set is an adult who received the AZD1222 COVID-19 vaccine. The CDR3 runs from the conserved cysteine through the conserved F or W. The order of the fields is J gene, V gene, D gene, clone size, CDR3 protein, CDR3 DNA. The D gene is left open where the match is weak. Clone sizes are given selectively: once, few, many, or a class where the clone is expanded.

>TRBJ2-3|TRBV7-8|.|.
CASSPYTDTQYF
TGTGCCAGCAGCCCGTACACAGATACGCAGTATTTT
>TRBJ1-2|TRBV6-2/TRBV6-3|TRBD1|few
CASSRDRAPFGGYTF
TGTGCCAGCAGCCGGGACAGGGCTCCTTTTGGTGGCTACACCTTC
>TRBJ1-4|TRBV6-6|.|.
CASSSNEKLFF
TGTGCCAGCAGCTCGAATGAAAAACTGTTTTTT
>TRBJ1-2|TRBV5-1|.|.
CASSRKTGGKDGYTF
TGCGCCAGCAGCCGGAAGACAGGAGGGAAAGATGGCTACACCTTC
>TRBJ2-7|TRBV27|.|once
CASSSYEQYF
TGTGCCAGCTCCTCCTACGAGCAGTACTTC
>TRBJ2-5|TRBV18|.|.
CASSPKIQETQYF
TGTGCCAGCTCCCCGAAAATCCAAGAGACCCAGTACTTC
>TRBJ1-4|TRBV2|TRBD1|.
CASSEEGQGYEKLFF
TGTGCCAGCAGTGAAGAGGGACAGGGATACGAAAAACTGTTTTTT
>TRBJ1-1|TRBV5-4|TRBD1|.
CASSGGQGSTEAFF
TGTGCCAGCAGCGGGGGACAGGGGAGTACTGAAGCTTTCTTT
>TRBJ1-5|TRBV18|.|.
CASSPLGLEGSRPQHF
TGTGCCAGCTCACCGCTGGGATTGGAGGGTTCGAGGCCCCAGCATTTT
>TRBJ2-1|TRBV27|TRBD1|.
CASSFGTESYNEQFF
TGTGCCAGCAGTTTTGGGACAGAGTCCTACAATGAGCAGTTCTTC
>TRBJ1-2|TRBV29-1|TRBD1|once
CSAGDRQNYGYTF
TGCAGCGCTGGGGACAGGCAAAACTATGGCTACACCTTC
>TRBJ2-1|TRBV24-1|.|.
CATSDSGTPHYNEQFF
TGTGCCACCAGTGATTCCGGAACCCCACACTACAATGAGCAGTTCTTC
>TRBJ2-2|TRBV7-2|TRBD2|.
CASSFVALAGVSELFF
TGTGCCAGCAGCTTTGTTGCACTAGCGGGAGTATCGGAGCTGTTTTTT
>TRBJ1-5|TRBV6-1|.|.
CASSEGGRGYDQPQHF
TGTGCCAGCAGTGAAGGAGGCAGGGGATACGATCAGCCCCAGCATTTT
>TRBJ1-4|TRBV29-1|.|.
CSGQDRVNEKLFF
TGCAGCGGACAAGACCGAGTTAATGAAAAACTGTTTTTT
>TRBJ1-4|TRBV6-2/TRBV6-3|.|.
CASSYSRLLGEKLFF
TGTGCCAGCAGTTACTCTCGGCTTCTTGGAGAAAAACTGTTTTTT
>TRBJ1-1|TRBV3-1/TRBV3-2|.|.
CASSPAGGRGLAFF
TGTGCCAGCAGCCCAGCCGGGGGACGGGGTTTAGCTTTCTTT
>TRBJ2-3|TRBV27|TRBD1|.
CASRDTGGTDTQYF
TGTGCCAGCAGGGATACAGGGGGCACAGATACGCAGTATTTT
>TRBJ1-1|TRBV11-2|.|.
CASSPFVMNTEAFF
TGTGCCAGCAGCCCCTTTGTCATGAACACTGAAGCTTTCTTT
>TRBJ2-5|TRBV2|TRBD2|.
CASSERSSGGRARKSQYF
TGTGCCAGCAGTGAACGGTCTAGCGGGGGCCGAGCGCGGAAGTCCCAGTACTTC
>TRBJ1-1|TRBV18|TRBD1|.
CASSPQGAGTEAFF
TGTGCCAGCTCACCTCAGGGGGCAGGTACTGAAGCTTTCTTT
>TRBJ2-5|TRBV7-9|.|.
CASSSGTSSKTQYF
TGTGCCAGCAGCTCGGGGACCTCGTCAAAGACCCAGTACTTC
>TRBJ2-3|TRBV7-2|.|.
CASSPYTDTQYF
TGTGCCAGCAGCCCGTACACAGATACGCAGTATTTT
>TRBJ2-2|TRBV12-5|TRBD2|.
CASGPGWGGGGELFF
TGTGCTAGTGGTCCAGGTTGGGGGGGTGGCGGGGAGCTGTTTTTT
>TRBJ1-1|TRBV19|.|.
CASSMRAGNTEAFF
TGTGCCAGTAGTATGCGGGCCGGGAACACTGAAGCTTTCTTT
>TRBJ2-7|TRBV19|.|once
CASSINGGPSEQYF
TGTGCCAGTAGTATAAATGGAGGGCCTTCCGAGCAGTACTTC
>TRBJ2-1|TRBV24-1|.|.
CATSDSTRGYNEQFF
TGTGCCACCAGTGATTCTACGCGGGGTTACAATGAGCAGTTCTTC
>TRBJ1-2|TRBV10-3|TRBD1|.
CAISPQQGNGYTF
TGTGCCATCAGTCCTCAACAGGGGAATGGCTACACCTTC
>TRBJ1-1|TRBV19|TRBD1|.
CASSTSTGTANTEAFF
TGTGCCAGTAGTACCTCTACCGGGACAGCGAACACTGAAGCTTTCTTT
>TRBJ1-2|TRBV10-1|.|once
CASSESGRAGYTF
TGCGCCAGCAGTGAGTCGGGAAGGGCCGGCTACACCTTC
>TRBJ1-1|TRBV18|.|.
CASSPPGGPEAFF
TGTGCCAGCTCACCACCAGGTGGGCCTGAAGCTTTCTTT
>TRBJ1-2|TRBV15|TRBD1|.
CATSRAGQGPGYTF
TGTGCCACCAGCAGAGCCGGACAGGGGCCGGGCTACACCTTC
>TRBJ2-1|TRBV5-1|.|.
CASSPTASNEQFF
TGCGCCAGCAGCCCGACCGCTTCCAATGAGCAGTTCTTC
>TRBJ1-1|TRBV28|TRBD1|.
CASSRVTGAYTEAFF
TGTGCCAGCAGTAGGGTAACAGGGGCGTACACTGAAGCTTTCTTT
>TRBJ1-2|TRBV4-3|TRBD1|.
CASSQDHTGQGVGGYTF
TGCGCCAGCAGCCAAGATCATACTGGACAGGGGGTGGGTGGCTACACCTTC
>TRBJ2-6|TRBV5-1|.|.
CASSLGGSISLRANVLTF
TGCGCCAGCAGCTTGGGTGGCAGTATTTCTCTTAGGGCCAACGTCCTGACTTTC
>TRBJ1-1|TRBV25-1|.|.
CASSELGTEAFF
TGTGCCAGCAGTGAATTGGGCACTGAAGCTTTCTTT
>TRBJ2-3|TRBV5-6|TRBD1|.
CASSLLDRGVTDTQYF
TGTGCCAGCAGCTTGCTTGACAGGGGGGTCACAGATACGCAGTATTTT
>TRBJ1-2|TRBV5-6|.|.
CASSLTNVGRSYGYTF
TGTGCCAGCAGCCTGACCAACGTGGGACGGTCCTATGGCTACACCTTC
>TRBJ2-1|TRBV7-3|.|.
CASSFQRPMNEQFF
TGTGCCAGCAGCTTCCAGCGGCCTATGAATGAGCAGTTCTTC
>TRBJ1-4|TRBV3-1/TRBV3-2|.|.
CASSLDGFNEKLFF
TGTGCCAGCAGTTTAGACGGTTTTAATGAAAAACTGTTTTTT
>TRBJ1-5|TRBV5-1|.|.
CASSLMTGLNQPQHF
TGCGCCAGCAGCTTAATGACTGGCCTCAATCAGCCCCAGCATTTT
>TRBJ2-1|TRBV5-1|.|.
CASRDPGDNEQFF
TGCGCCAGCAGGGACCCCGGCGACAATGAGCAGTTCTTC
>TRBJ1-3|TRBV19|.|.
CASRGTVSGNTIYF
TGTGCCAGTCGTGGTACGGTCTCTGGAAACACCATATATTTT
>TRBJ2-3|TRBV25-1|.|.
CASSGLGVARTDTQYF
TGTGCCAGCAGTGGGCTGGGGGTAGCGAGGACAGATACGCAGTATTTT
>TRBJ2-7|TRBV7-2|.|few
CASSISGSYYYEQYF
TGTGCCAGCAGCATATCCGGCTCCTACTACTACGAGCAGTACTTC
>TRBJ2-2|TRBV10-3|.|.
CAISDVTGELFF
TGTGCCATCAGTGATGTCACCGGGGAGCTGTTTTTT
>TRBJ2-5|TRBV4-3|TRBD1|.
CASSQAPDRGGETQYF
TGCGCCAGCAGCCAAGCCCCCGACAGGGGGGGTGAGACCCAGTACTTC
>TRBJ1-4|TRBV18|.|.
CASSLVATNEKLFF
TGTGCCAGCTCCCTAGTTGCAACTAATGAAAAACTGTTTTTT
>TRBJ1-1|TRBV20-1|.|.
CSARDWREAFF
TGCAGTGCTAGAGATTGGCGTGAAGCTTTCTTT
>TRBJ2-3|TRBV19|.|.
CATRGSTDTQYF
TGTGCCACCCGGGGGAGCACAGATACGCAGTATTTT
>TRBJ1-4|TRBV6-6|.|.
CASSSRESLFF
TGTGCCAGCAGTTCCCGAGAGAGTTTGTTTTTT
>TRBJ1-2|TRBV5-5|.|.
CASSRTGYGYTF
TGTGCCAGCAGTCGGACCGGGTATGGCTACACCTTC
>TRBJ1-1|TRBV6-6|.|.
CASSYETEAFF
TGTGCCAGCAGTTATGAGACTGAAGCTTTCTTT
>TRBJ2-6|TRBV10-3|.|.
CAISPGGRNLNSGANVLTF
TGTGCCATCAGCCCTGGGGGACGGAATCTGAACTCTGGGGCCAACGTCCTGACTTTC
>TRBJ1-4|TRBV9|.|.
CASSETATNEKLFF
TGTGCCAGCAGCGAGACAGCAACTAATGAAAAACTGTTTTTT
>TRBJ2-1|TRBV7-8|.|.
CASSSSETSNEQFF
TGTGCCAGCAGCTCCTCCGAGACTAGCAATGAGCAGTTCTTC
>TRBJ2-7|TRBV5-4|TRBD1|.
CASSAGTVYEQYF
TGTGCCAGCAGCGCTGGGACAGTCTACGAGCAGTACTTC